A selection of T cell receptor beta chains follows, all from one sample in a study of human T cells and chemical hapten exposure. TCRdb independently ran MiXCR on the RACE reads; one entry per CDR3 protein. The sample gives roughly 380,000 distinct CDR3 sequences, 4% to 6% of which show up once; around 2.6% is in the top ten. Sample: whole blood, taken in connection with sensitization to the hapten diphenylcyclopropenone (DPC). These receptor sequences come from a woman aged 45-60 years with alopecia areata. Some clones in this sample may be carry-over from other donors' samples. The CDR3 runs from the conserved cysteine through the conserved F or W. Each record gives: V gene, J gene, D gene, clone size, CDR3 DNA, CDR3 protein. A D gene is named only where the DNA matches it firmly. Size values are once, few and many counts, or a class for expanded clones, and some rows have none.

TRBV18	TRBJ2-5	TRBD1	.	TGTGCCAGCTCAGAGACAGGGATGCAAGAGACCCAGTACTTC	CASSETGMQETQYF
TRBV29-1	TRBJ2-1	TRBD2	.	TGCAGCGAGTTGAGCGGGAGCTCCTACAATGAGCAGTTCTTC	CSELSGSSYNEQFF
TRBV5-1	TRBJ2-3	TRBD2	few	TGCGCCAGCAACCGGGGGGGCGAATTCGATACGCAGTATTTT	CASNRGGEFDTQYF
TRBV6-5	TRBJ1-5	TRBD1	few	TGTGCCAGCAGGCTTGACAGGGAGAGAGGTCAGCCCCAGCATTTT	CASRLDRERGQPQHF
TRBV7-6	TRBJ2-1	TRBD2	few	TGTGCCAGCGGGAGGGTCGATGAGCAGTTCTTC	CASGRVDEQFF
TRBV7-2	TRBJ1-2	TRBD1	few	TGTGCCAGCAGGCCGGGACAGGGCGGCGATGGCTACACCTTC	CASRPGQGGDGYTF
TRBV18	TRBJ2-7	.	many	TGTGCCAGCTCATCCAACGTTGCAGACGAGCAGTACTTC	CASSSNVADEQYF
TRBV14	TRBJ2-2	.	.	TGTGCCAGCAGTGATATAGCCGGGAGAGGCACCGGGGAGCTGTTTTTT	CASSDIAGRGTGELFF
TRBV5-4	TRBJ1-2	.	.	TGTGCCAGCAGCCGAATAGAGACAATCTATGGCTACACCTTC	CASSRIETIYGYTF
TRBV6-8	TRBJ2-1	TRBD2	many	TGTGTCCGGGGAGCGGGGGGCCTCTACAATGAGCAGTTCTTC	CVRGAGGLYNEQFF
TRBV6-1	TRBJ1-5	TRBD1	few	TGTGCCAGCAGTGAAAGCCGAGGCAGGGGGCATCAGCCCCAGCATTTT	CASSESRGRGHQPQHF
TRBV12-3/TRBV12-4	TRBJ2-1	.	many	TGTGCCAGCGGCAGGGGGACTCCCTACAATGAGCAGTTCTTC	CASGRGTPYNEQFF
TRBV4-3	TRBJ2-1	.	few	TGCGCCAGCAGCCAAGTGCGGGTTAACAGTGAGCAGTTCTTC	CASSQVRVNSEQFF
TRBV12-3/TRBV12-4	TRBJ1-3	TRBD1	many	TGTGCCAGCAGAAAGGACAGGGGAGGTGGAAACACCATATATTTT	CASRKDRGGGNTIYF
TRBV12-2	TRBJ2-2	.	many	TGTGCAAGACCACAAGAAGACGGGCGGGAGAGGTACACCGGGGAGCTGTTTTTT	CARPQEDGRERYTGELFF
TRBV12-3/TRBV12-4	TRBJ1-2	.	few	TGTGCCAGCAGTCCATTCTCAGGCCACTATGGCTACACCTTC	CASSPFSGHYGYTF
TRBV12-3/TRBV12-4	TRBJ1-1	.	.	TGTGCCAGCACCCAACCGCAGGGTCTTGGCACTGAAGCTTTCTTT	CASTQPQGLGTEAFF
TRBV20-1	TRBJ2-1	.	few	TGCAGTGCTAGGAGTTTACTCCACTCCTACAATGAGCAGTTCTTC	CSARSLLHSYNEQFF
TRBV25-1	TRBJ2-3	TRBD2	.	TGTGCCAGCAGTGAGGGGGTAGCGGGGGGAGCCGCCAGCACAGATACGCAGTATTTT	CASSEGVAGGAASTDTQYF
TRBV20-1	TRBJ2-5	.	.	TGCAGTGCGGAACAGGGATTGCAAGAGACCCAGTACTTC	CSAEQGLQETQYF
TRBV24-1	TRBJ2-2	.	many	TGTGCCACCAGTGACCCCAAGCGGGCGGGCACCGGGGAGCTGTTTTTT	CATSDPKRAGTGELFF
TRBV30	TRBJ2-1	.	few	TGTGCCTGGAACCAGCAGGGAGAGCAGTTCTTC	CAWNQQGEQFF
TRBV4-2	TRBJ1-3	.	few	TGTGCCAGCAGCCAAGCTGAAGGGGTCGAAAACACCATATATTTT	CASSQAEGVENTIYF
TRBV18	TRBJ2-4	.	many	TGTGCCAGCTCACCAGTTCGGGGAGAATTCAAAAACATTCAGTACTTC	CASSPVRGEFKNIQYF
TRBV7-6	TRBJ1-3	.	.	TGTGCCAGCAGCTTAGCGGGCGGGGCCCCCACGAACACCATATATTTT	CASSLAGGAPTNTIYF
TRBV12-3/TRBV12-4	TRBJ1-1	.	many	TGTGCCAGCAGTTTTTGGTCCGAAGGAACTGAAGCTTTCTTT	CASSFWSEGTEAFF
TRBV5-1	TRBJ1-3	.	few	TGCGCCAGTCAAGAGGGTGGCGGAAACACCATATATTTT	CASQEGGGNTIYF
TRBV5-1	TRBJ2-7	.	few	TGCGCCAGCAGCTTGGAGGACAGTACCTACGAGCAGTACTTC	CASSLEDSTYEQYF
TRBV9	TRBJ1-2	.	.	TGTGCCAGCAGCGTAGCCGCAGGTAGCGGCTACACCTTC	CASSVAAGSGYTF